This TCR beta chain came from a study of blood T cell repertoires in COVID-19. Study as a whole: Italy, Spain and the United States were the sources of the convalescent and acute COVID-19 samples.

One Seattle source followed patients from active infection through their disease course. The CDR3 extends over 14 amino acids. The germline V gene encodes CDR1 MNHEY and CDR2 SMNVEV (reference sequence). The V end was cut by 6 bases, the J end by 2 bases, with 12 bases between. The authors' processing: Counts of nucleated cells, estimated from reference gene primer amplification, were obtained. Using immunoSEQ multiplex PCR, the repertoire was profiled, and TCRdb retains in-frame clones only, with some absent. V and J calls and clone size follow that table, whereas D and trimming were derived from the DNA. The sample includes over 200,000 clones, about 90% of them seen just once.

The chain recombines TRBV27 with TRBJ2-3, with D possibly TRBD2 on 5 matching bases. Material: peripheral blood. This clonotype was obtained from a young adult with COVID-19, enrolled during active disease. In DNA form, the CDR3 reads TGTGCCAGCAGCCTCGGACTGACCACAGATACGCAGTATTTT. Encoded protein: CASSLGLTTDTQYF.